The 13 T cell receptor beta chains given below trace back to one sample, sequenced in a study of CD8+CD57+ T cells in acquired aplastic anemia. Investigators profiled TCR beta VDJ and CDR3 from genomic DNA template. TCRdb independently ran MiXCR on the reads; one entry per CDR3 protein. The sample lists tens of thousands of distinct CDR3 sequences; about 50% were seen once. Material: sorted CD4+, CD8+, or CD8+CD57+ T cells (not recorded which) from PBMCs. Receptors were obtained from a human donor in good health, serving as a control.

Concerning this clonotype itself: Germline is not matched at one junction end, which may reflect a read error. The CDR3 sequence is CATSDSSKLAGGTGELFF. CDR3 sequence (DNA): TGTGCCACCAGTGATTCGTCCAAACTAGCGGGAGGCACCGGGGAGCTGTTTTTT. The chain employs TRBV10-3 and TRBJ2-2; TRBD2 matches 12 bases. This CDR3 is built from 18 residues. Germline assignment: CDR1 ENHRY and CDR2 SYGVKD.

This clonotype was counted ten times or more. The J gene is TRBJ2-7, the V gene TRBV27, with 9 bases lining up with TRBD1. This CDR3 contains 14 residues. Unmatched junction bases numbered 13, after V lost 7 bases and J lost 9 bases. CDR1 is MNHEY, CDR2 SMNVEV, per germline (reference sequence). For the CDR3, the DNA is TGTGCCAGCACCTCCGGGACAGGGATTGGGAGGCAGTACTTC. It is translated as CASTSGTGIGRQYF.

The sample holds many counts of this clonotype. The V gene is TRBV3-1, the J gene TRBJ2-3, with 8 bases lining up with TRBD2. This CDR3 region has 16 residues. With 1 base clipped from V and 4 bases from J, the junction kept 7 bases outside the gene matches. Germline V gene sequence: CDR1 LGHDT, CDR2 YNNKEL (reference sequence). CDR3 residues: CASSQVSGRGSDTQYF. The CDR3 DNA reads TGTGCCAGCAGCCAAGTCAGCGGGAGAGGTTCAGATACGCAGTATTTT.

For this clonotype: Likely a read error: the CDR3 ends without its conserved phenylalanine or tryptophan. The J gene is TRBJ2-1, the V gene TRBV9, with D possibly TRBD2 on 6 matching bases. CDR3 size: 14 residues. Germline V lookup: CDR1 SGDLS, CDR2 YYNGEE. Trimming took off 4 bases at V and 2 bases at J, with 10 bases between the two ends. CDR3 nucleotides: TGTGCCAGCAGCCGGGACTGGCCCTACAATGAGCAGTTCCTC. It is translated as CASSRDWPYNEQFL.

The chain joins TRBV2 to TRBJ1-4; tentatively, D is TRBD1 (5 bases). V was shortened by 10 bases and J by 4 bases, with 13 bases between the two germline ends. Per germline, CDR1 SNHLY and CDR2 FYNNEI. There are 13 residues in the CDR3. CDR3 residues: CAISRGFNEKLFF. CDR3 DNA sequence: TGTGCCATTAGCCGGGGCTTTAATGAAAAACTGTTTTTT.

This clonotype was counted many times. The chain couples TRBV28 to TRBJ2-1; 13 bases fit TRBD2. This CDR3 region has 15 residues. V trimming: 5 bases; J trimming: 8 bases; junction bases outside the gene matches: 6. The germline CDR1 and CDR2 sequences are MDHEN and SYDVKM. The chain's CDR3 is CASSLGTSGKHEQFF. CDR3 nucleotide sequence: TGTGCCAGCAGTCTAGGGACTAGCGGGAAACATGAGCAGTTCTTC.

This CDR3 reads CAAREEGRVEAFF. CDR3 in DNA: TGTGCCGCCCGGGAGGAGGGACGTGTTGAAGCTTTCTTT. V and J are TRBV19 and TRBJ1-1; a possible D gene is TRBD1 (5 bases). The CDR3 consists of 13 residues. V was cut by 11 bases and J by 7 bases, with 20 bases left in between. The germline CDR1 and CDR2 sequences are LNHDA and SQIVND (reference sequence).

The chain links TRBV19 to TRBJ2-7, with TRBD2 identical over 7 bases. Germline V gene data show CDR1 as LNHDA and CDR2 as SQIVND (reference sequence). CDR3 length: 15 amino acids. After removal of 1 base from V and 0 bases from J, the junction contained 3 bases not matched to a gene. CDR3 coding DNA: TGTGCCAGTAGTATAGGTGGACTAGACTCCTACGAGCAGTACTTC. It codes for CASSIGGLDSYEQYF.

This clonotype was seen ten or more times. The chain employs TRBV5-1 and TRBJ2-3; TRBD2 matches 9 bases. This CDR3 has 16 residues. The germline V gene encodes CDR1 SGHRS and CDR2 YFSETQ. The ends lost 0 bases at V and 3 bases at J; junction bases unmatched: 5. The CDR3 region is CASSLGGSGRTDTQYF. The DNA of the CDR3 is TGCGCCAGCAGCTTGGGTGGTAGCGGGAGAACAGATACGCAGTATTTT.

This rearrangement joins TRBV25-1 to TRBJ2-7; D is unclear. V lost 6 bases, J lost 7 bases, and 16 bases lay in between. Germline V gene sequence: CDR1 MGHDK, CDR2 SYGVNS. The CDR3 covers 13 residues. CDR3 DNA: TGTGCCAGCAGGAGGTCCGGGCTGGGGGAGCAGTACTTC. This translates into CASRRSGLGEQYF.

The rearrangement joins TRBV20-1 to TRBJ1-2; D unresolved. The germline gives CDR1 DFQATT, CDR2 SNEGSKA (reference sequence). CDR3 length: 12 amino acids. The CDR3, as DNA: TGCAGCGACTTGGGGTTGAACTATGGCTACACCTTC. Translated: CSDLGLNYGYTF.

This sequence joins TRBV7-9 and TRBJ2-5; perhaps TRBD2 as D (5 bases). V lost 4 bases to trimming and J lost 4 bases, with 7 bases between them. The CDR3 is made up of 12 amino acids. Germline values: CDR1 SEHNR, CDR2 FQNEAQ (reference sequence). The chain's CDR3 is CASSSSPETQYF. The CDR3, as DNA: TGTGCCAGCAGCTCTAGCCCAGAGACCCAGTACTTC.

In nucleotides, the CDR3 is TGTGCCAGCAGTGATACGGGGAAAGAGACCCAGTACTTC. Amino acid sequence: CASSDTGKETQYF. The V gene is TRBV12-3 or TRBV12-4, the J gene TRBJ2-5; D perhaps matches TRBD2 (5 bases). The CDR3 totals 13 residues. The V and J ends lost 5 bases and 3 bases respectively, with 10 bases between them.